This T cell receptor (beta chain) was found in a study of blood T cells in healthy people across ages (dated by TCRdb to the mid-2010s). Background on the whole study: In model experiments, template switching captured about one uniquely barcoded TCR beta cDNA molecule for every two T cells. Using deep sequencing normalized with unique cDNA molecular identifiers, the study measured how TCR beta repertoire diversity changes with age. Four age groups were formed from the donors: young (average 16 years), middle-aged (around 39), aged (62) and long-lived (around 82). To avoid experimental bias, donors of different ages were distributed randomly across sequencing lanes. Using the same blood draw, the study looked at two additional independent replicas of 1 million unique cDNA reads for two donors, one aged 18 to 30 and the other aged 80 or older. The investigation overall reported the following: Observed TCR beta diversity per million T cells fell roughly linearly with age, and a significant reduction was already apparent by age roughly 40. Estimates of total diversity from one million sequenced T cells were regarded as lower bounds and underestimates. Donor CMV infection status was unknown, potentially confounding age-related changes in expanded clonotypes. The long-lived group showed more naive CD4+ T cells, fewer expanded clones and increased TCR diversity than the aged group, suggesting age selection. A strong correlation was found between observed TCR beta diversity and the percentage of naive T cells measured by flow cytometry. Since profiling was done on bulk unsorted PBMCs, naive and antigen-experienced compartments could not be conclusively compared.

Library prep was done by 5' RACE. The instrument given in TCRdb is Illumina HiSeq 2500. The second PCR ran for about 7 to 11 cycles and used a J-beta primer mix along with a sample-barcoded 5' primer. A unique molecular identifier was introduced onto each TCR beta cDNA molecule by a template-switch 5' adaptor carrying 12 random nucleotides. Each sample yielded at least 2.5 million CDR3-containing paired-end reads. The Mint cDNA synthesis kit, primed by a TRBC-specific oligonucleotide, was used to synthesize first-strand cDNA from all RNA. Following uracil-DNA glycosylase treatment, a first 18-cycle PCR with universal primers M1SS and BC2_uni_R was performed on all cDNA. In the source study's methods: For normalization, 1 million high-quality reads, each with a distinct molecular identifier, were randomly selected from each sample. Instead of being binned into consensus sequences, reads that shared molecular identifiers were thrown out. MiTCR, set to a Q25 quality threshold and the strictest error-elimination algorithm, was used for CDR3 identification, clonotype clustering and error correction. A nonparametric unseen species model using Euler transformation provided a lower-bound estimate of total TCR beta diversity. TCRdb handled the public reads itself, with Q25 trimming in fastp and clone calling in MiXCR, and kept productive beta chains. Each CDR3 protein appears once, grouped with its most common genes and DNA. The V and J calls here are based on TCRdb, not the publication. The sample table lists roughly 800,000 distinct CDR3 sequences, more than 45% of them with a count of one. The ten largest make up roughly 22% of the sample.

Concerning this clonotype: Its antigen is still unknown. Per-base qualities were not stored, and no clone one base away is much larger.

CDR3 length: 13 amino acids, cysteine to phenylalanine. Only the CDR3 DNA is retained, 39 bases long and in frame from the first base. CDR1 is given as DFQATT and CDR2 as SNEGSKA, both from the germline V gene (reference sequence). V lost 5 bases and J lost 4 bases, and the count of bases not matched to a germline gene is 8. Systemically healthy Caucasian individuals from Russia, approximately 39 in total and aged roughly 6 to 100 years, were included as donors. Each donor gave 9 to 10 milliliters of peripheral blood, collected into EDTA-treated Vacutainer tubes. PBMCs were isolated by Ficoll-Paque density-gradient centrifugation, with at least 6 million obtained per sample. Trizol reagent was used to extract total RNA from the PBMCs, yielding at least 5.5 micrograms per sample. Naive CD45RAhigh/CD27high T cell percentages were measured by flow cytometry on a PBMC aliquot from every donor.

This clonotype was obtained from a young man in good health. The rearrangement joined TRBV20-1 to TRBJ2-7; TRBD1 agrees with 7 junctional bases. Sequencing was carried out using blood. The CDR3 region reads CSAEGAGGYEQYF. In nucleotide form, the sequence is TGCAGTGCTGAGGGGGCAGGTGGTTACGAGCAGTACTTC.